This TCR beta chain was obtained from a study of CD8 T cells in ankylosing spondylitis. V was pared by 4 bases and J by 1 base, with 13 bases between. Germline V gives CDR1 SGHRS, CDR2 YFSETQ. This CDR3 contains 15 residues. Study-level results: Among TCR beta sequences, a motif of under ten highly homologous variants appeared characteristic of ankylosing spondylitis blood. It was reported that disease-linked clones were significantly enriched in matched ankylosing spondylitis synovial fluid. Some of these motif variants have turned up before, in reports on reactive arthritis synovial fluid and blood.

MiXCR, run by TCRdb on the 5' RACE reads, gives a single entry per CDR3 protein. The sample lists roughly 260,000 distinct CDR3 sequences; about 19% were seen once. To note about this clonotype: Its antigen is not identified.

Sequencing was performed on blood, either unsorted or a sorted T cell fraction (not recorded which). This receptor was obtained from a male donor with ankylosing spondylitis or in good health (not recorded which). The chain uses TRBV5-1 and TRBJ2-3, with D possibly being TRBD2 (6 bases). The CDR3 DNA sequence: TGCGCCAGCAGCGCGGGGCACCTCGGCACAGATACGCAGTATTTT. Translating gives CASSAGHLGTDTQYF.